This entry lists 13 T cell receptor beta chains sequenced from one sample in a study of blood T cells in healthy people across ages. Then a second PCR, running about 6 to 12 cycles, was carried out with a sample-barcoded 5' primer and a J-beta primer mix. TCRdb independently ran MiXCR on the 5' RACE reads; one entry per CDR3 protein. Among about 1.4 million distinct CDR3 sequences, 59% were seen once, and the ten largest hold 5% to 7%. Sequencing input: blood. These TCRs come from a young man in good health.

This clonotype occurred a few times. The genes are TRBV7-9 and TRBJ2-7, with D hard to call. CDR1 is SEHNR and CDR2 is FQNEAQ in the germline V gene (reference sequence). The CDR3 has 16 residues. The ends were cut back, 5 bases at V and 0 bases at J, with 17 bases in the middle. The CDR3 is CASSGSLRHLSYEQYF. The CDR3 DNA is TGTGCCAGCAGCGGCAGTCTGCGGCATCTCTCCTACGAGCAGTACTTC.

This sequence joins TRBV20-1 and TRBJ2-5; D gene ambiguous. The germline V and J ends were trimmed by 1 base and 7 bases, with 4 bases remaining between them. The CDR3 is 10 residues long. Germline assignment: CDR1 DFQATT and CDR2 SNEGSKA (reference sequence). CDR3 sequence: CSARVMTQYF. The CDR3 DNA sequence: TGCAGTGCTAGAGTAATGACCCAGTACTTC.

In its sample, this clonotype was seen a few times. The V and J genes are TRBV6-1 and TRBJ2-3, with 8 positions matching TRBD2. The V gene end was trimmed by 1 base and the J gene end by 6 bases; junction bases not matched to a gene: 9. This CDR3 region has 16 residues. Germline V gene sequence: CDR1 MNHNS, CDR2 SASEGT. The CDR3 spells CASSEGRASGWDTQYF. In nucleotides, the CDR3 is TGTGCCAGCAGTGAAGGTCGGGCTAGCGGGTGGGATACGCAGTATTTT.

As to this clonotype: Just one base apart from a much larger clone, this may be a read error. V gene TRBV29-1 combines with J gene TRBJ2-5; perhaps TRBD2 as D (6 bases). Per the germline V gene, CDR1 is SQVTM and CDR2 is ANQGSEA. The CDR3 is made up of 12 amino acids. Trimming stripped 4 bases from V and 11 bases from J, with 17 bases between. DNA of the CDR3: TGCAGCGTTGGGGGGGACGACAATGAGCAGTACTTC. Protein sequence: CSVGGDDNEQYF.

The CDR3 protein is CSASHLGDRGQPQHF. DNA of the CDR3: TGCAGTGCTAGCCATCTCGGGGATCGAGGTCAGCCCCAGCATTTT. The chain links TRBV20-1 to TRBJ1-5, with unresolved D. The V gene's germline CDR1 is DFQATT and CDR2 SNEGSKA (reference sequence). The CDR3 extends over 15 amino acids. Trimming left V 3 bases short and J 6 bases short, with 18 bases between.

The chain carries TRBV4-2 and TRBJ2-5; D call uncertain. The length of the CDR3 is 14 residues. Trimming took 2 bases from V and 3 from J, leaving 10 bases between them. CDR1 is LGHNA, CDR2 YNFKEQ, per germline. The CDR3 is CASSQIILEETQYF. In DNA, the CDR3 is TGTGCCAGCAGCCAAATAATTCTCGAAGAGACCCAGTACTTC.

CDR3 sequence: CASSSPGTSGRAWNEQFF. In DNA, the CDR3 is TGCGCCAGCAGCTCGCCCGGGACTAGCGGGAGGGCTTGGAATGAGCAGTTCTTC. The chain carries TRBV5-1 and TRBJ2-1; TRBD2 aligns across 16 bases. The V segment lost 3 bases and the J segment 7 bases; nucleotides outside the gene matches: 10. Germline V gives CDR1 SGHRS, CDR2 YFSETQ. The CDR3 is 18 amino acids.

The chain combines TRBV27 with TRBJ2-7; tentative D call: TRBD2 (5 bases). The CDR3 consists of 14 residues. The V end was cut by 4 bases, the J end by 0 bases, with 10 bases between. Germline V gives CDR1 MNHEY, CDR2 SMNVEV (reference sequence). The CDR3 DNA reads TGTGCCAGCAGTTCCGGGATTGGCTCCTACGAGCAGTACTTC. It yields the protein CASSSGIGSYEQYF.

This clonotype was found a few times. The chain recombines TRBV2 with TRBJ2-3; D perhaps matches TRBD1 (5 bases). Trimming removed 0 bases from V and 2 bases from J, with 12 bases in between. CDR3 length: 16 residues. Per the germline V gene, CDR1 is SNHLY and CDR2 is FYNNEI. The CDR3 nucleotides read TGTGCCAGCAGTGAAGCTAGGCCACAGGACACAGATACGCAGTATTTT. This sequence encodes CASSEARPQDTDTQYF.

This chain uses TRBV27 with TRBJ2-4; a weak D match, TRBD2 (6 bases). V lost 2 bases, J lost 2 bases, and 13 bases lay in between. The CDR3 totals 16 residues. CDR1 MNHEY and CDR2 SMNVEV come from the germline V gene (reference sequence). This chain's CDR3 is CASSLTGLASKNIQYF. The CDR3 coding sequence is TGTGCCAGCAGTTTAACCGGGCTAGCGTCCAAAAACATTCAGTACTTC.

This clonotype was found a few times. This chain joins TRBV20-1 and TRBJ2-3, with D perhaps TRBD1 or TRBD2 (5 bases each). Germline CDR1 DFQATT, CDR2 SNEGSKA (reference sequence). The CDR3 contains 13 residues. Trimming removed 1 base at V and 7 bases at J, with 12 bases between. The CDR3: CSARGGGSYTQYF. The CDR3 DNA reads TGCAGTGCTAGAGGTGGGGGTTCGTATACGCAGTATTTT.

The V call is TRBV20-1, the J call TRBJ2-5; a possible D gene is TRBD2 (5 bases). Germline CDR1 reads DFQATT; CDR2 reads SNEGSKA (reference sequence). Trimming pared 5 bases from V and 4 bases from J, leaving 20 bases between. This CDR3 spans 15 amino acids. CDR3: CSADGAGPGPETQYF. The CDR3, as DNA: TGCAGTGCTGACGGTGCGGGTCCCGGTCCAGAGACCCAGTACTTC.

This chain joins TRBV30 and TRBJ2-1; TRBD2 aligns across 9 bases. V lost 0 bases, J lost 3 bases, and 6 bases stayed unmatched. Germline V CDR1 and CDR2: GTSNPN, SVGIG (reference sequence). There are 16 residues in the CDR3. The CDR3 region is CAWSVDAGGNYNEQFF. CDR3 in DNA: TGTGCCTGGAGTGTAGACGCGGGAGGGAACTACAATGAGCAGTTCTTC.